This entry lists 32 T cell receptor beta chains sequenced from one sample in a study of T cell therapy after organ transplantation. The repertoire was sequenced with immunoSEQ multiplex PCR; TCRdb's copy has only in-frame clones and lacks some. The table includes 45,000 to 50,000 clones, over 90% detected once. Their antigens are not known. This material consisted of CD8+ T cells from blood, taken before autologous CMV-specific T cell therapy. The receptors shown here come from a human patient who had received a solid organ transplant and had CMV disease.

The chain carries TRBV11-2 and TRBJ2-7; 8 nucleotides align to TRBD2. The CDR3 has 18 residues. Germline V gene lookup returns CDR1 SGHAT and CDR2 FQNNGV. Losses at the gene ends were 1 base for V and 2 bases for J; bases not matched to a gene: 13. CDR3 coding DNA: TGTGCCAGCAGCTTAGGGCCCTCCCTCGCGGGAGGACCCTACGAGCAGTACTTC. Encoded protein: CASSLGPSLAGGPYEQYF.

The chain recombines TRBV27 with TRBJ2-1; 10 positions agree with TRBD1. Looked up from germline, CDR1 is MNHEY and CDR2 is SMNVEV (reference sequence). The V and J ends lost 5 bases and 6 bases, in that order; junction bases with no gene match: 7. The CDR3 runs to 15 residues. DNA of the CDR3: TGTGCCAGCAGTCCCGACAGGGGGCATGTCAATGAGCAGTTCTTC. This gives the protein CASSPDRGHVNEQFF.

This sequence joins TRBV13 and TRBJ2-7; D could derive from TRBD1 or TRBD2 (5 bases each). V lost 0 bases and J 7 bases, leaving 13 bases between the germline ends. Germline lookup yields CDR1 PRHDT and CDR2 FYEKMQ (reference sequence). CDR3 length equals 14 residues. CDR3 residues: CASSLGRGPREQYF. CDR3 in DNA: TGTGCCAGCAGCTTAGGACGGGGACCCAGGGAGCAGTACTTC.

This clone was seen a single time. The chain uses TRBV6-5 and TRBJ1-1; D is unclear. This CDR3 spans 15 amino acids. Per germline, CDR1 MNHEY and CDR2 SVGAGI. V was clipped by 0 bases and J by 4 bases, with 12 bases between them. The CDR3 protein is CASSYSSSSGTEAFF. Written as DNA, the CDR3 is TGTGCCAGCAGTTACTCGTCCTCTTCGGGCACTGAAGCTTTCTTT.

This chain links TRBV7-9 with TRBJ2-2, with D tentatively TRBD2 (6 bases). This CDR3 has 15 residues. Germline CDR1 is SEHNR and CDR2 is FQNEAQ (reference sequence). V was clipped by 5 bases and J by 5 bases, with 15 bases between them. The CDR3, as DNA: TGTGCCAGCAGCCCAGTTTTGGAGGGAACCGGGGAGCTGTTTTTT. Translating gives CASSPVLEGTGELFF.

This chain uses TRBV5-1 with TRBJ1-2; possibly TRBD1 for D (6 bases). V lost 5 bases, J lost 2 bases, and 10 bases lay in between. The CDR3 runs 13 residues. In germline, CDR1 is SGHRS, CDR2 YFSETQ. The CDR3 DNA sequence: TGCGCCAGCAGACCTACAGGGAACTATGGCTACACCTTC. As protein: CASRPTGNYGYTF.

V gene TRBV30 combines with J gene TRBJ2-7; 9 bases agree with TRBD1. The CDR3 sequence is 13 residues long. CDR1 and CDR2 (germline): GTSNPN, SVGIG (reference sequence). V gave up 6 bases and J gave up 3 bases; unmatched junction bases: 6. The CDR3 here is CACTGTGFYEQYF. The DNA for the CDR3 is TGTGCCTGTACCGGGACAGGGTTCTACGAGCAGTACTTC. The full variable domain, completed using reference TRBV30 and TRBJ2-7, is SQTIHQWPATLVQPVGSPLSLECTVEGTSNPNLYWYRQAAGRGLQLLFYSVGIGQISSEVPQNLSASRPQDRQFILSSKKLLLSDSGFYLCACTGTGFYEQYFGPGTRLTVT.

This rearrangement joins TRBV13 to TRBJ2-1, with D hard to call. V shed 0 bases and J shed 9 bases, with 12 bases lying between them. Per the germline V gene, CDR1 is PRHDT and CDR2 is FYEKMQ (reference sequence). The CDR3 extends over 14 amino acids. This CDR3 reads CASSLGDPGTEQFF. The CDR3 coding sequence is TGTGCCAGCAGCTTAGGCGACCCCGGCACTGAGCAGTTCTTC.

The CDR3 nucleotides are TGTGCCAGCATCTTGGGGATGTCGGATGGAGAGACCCAGTACTTC. Its protein product is CASILGMSDGETQYF. The chain links TRBV7-8 to TRBJ2-5; D not resolved. V was shortened by 7 bases and J by 4 bases, with 19 bases between the two germline ends. CDR3 length equals 15 residues. Germline V gene data show CDR1 as SGHVS and CDR2 as FQNEAQ.

The chain employs TRBV30 and TRBJ1-3; D uncertain. V lost 2 bases, J lost 7 bases, and 3 bases lay in between. Per the germline V gene, CDR1 is GTSNPN and CDR2 is SVGIG (reference sequence). This CDR3 is built from 10 residues. The CDR3 here is CAWSHNTIYF. The DNA of the CDR3 is TGTGCCTGGAGTCATAACACCATATATTTT.

The rearrangement uses TRBV6-5 and TRBJ2-7; D gene uncertain. The V gene's germline CDR1 is MNHEY and CDR2 SVGAGI. The length of the CDR3 is 12 residues. Trimming left V 6 bases short and J 0 bases short, with 6 bases between. The CDR3 DNA reads TGTGCCAGCAGCCCCGGCTCCTACGAGCAGTACTTC. This sequence encodes CASSPGSYEQYF.

The CDR3 DNA sequence: TGCGCCAGCAGCCAAGATACCGGGACAGGGCATCAGCCCCAGCATTTT. It encodes CASSQDTGTGHQPQHF. V and J are TRBV4-1 and TRBJ1-5; the match to TRBD1 covers 9 bases. Trimming removed 0 bases from V and 5 bases from J; junction bases left unmatched: 5. The CDR3 spans 16 residues. CDR1 is MGHRA and CDR2 is YSYEKL in the germline V gene.

The rearrangement joins TRBV2 to TRBJ2-1; 8 bases are a match to TRBD2. Germline-derived CDR1 and CDR2 are SNHLY and FYNNEI. This CDR3 comprises 16 residues. V lost 6 bases to trimming and J lost 1 base; unmatched junction nucleotides: 8. The CDR3: CASRLGLDSSYNEQFF. CDR3 bases: TGTGCCAGCAGGCTGGGACTAGACAGTTCCTACAATGAGCAGTTCTTC.

The chain has TRBV4-3 and TRBJ2-3; 9 bases line up with TRBD2. This CDR3 is 16 amino acids long. Trimming cost V 0 bases and J 2 bases; bases outside gene matches: 3. Germline V gene data show CDR1 as LGHNA and CDR2 as YSLEER. In DNA form, the CDR3 reads TGCGCCAGCAGCCAAGAGGAGCGGGGGGACACAGATACGCAGTATTTT. This sequence encodes CASSQEERGDTDTQYF.

The V call is TRBV4-1, the J call TRBJ1-1; D is unresolved. The V end lost 0 bases, the J end lost 6 bases, and 17 bases lay between the germline ends. CDR1 is MGHRA, CDR2 YSYEKL, per germline. The CDR3 is made up of 16 amino acids. This chain's CDR3 is CASSQDQGRRWAEAFF. The CDR3, as DNA: TGCGCCAGCAGCCAAGATCAAGGCCGCAGGTGGGCTGAAGCTTTCTTT.

This chain joins TRBV11-3 and TRBJ2-1; 10 positions agree with TRBD2. Per the germline V gene, CDR1 is SGHNT and CDR2 is YENEEA. The CDR3 is 14 residues long. V shed 1 base and J 9 bases; nucleotides not matched to a gene: 3. The CDR3 DNA follows: TGTGCCAGCAGCTTAGGTGTAGCGGGAGGTGAGCAGTTCTTC. As protein: CASSLGVAGGEQFF. The full variable domain, rest sourced from reference TRBV11-3 and TRBJ2-1, is EAGVVQSPRYKIIEKKQPVAFWCNPISGHNTLYWYLQNLGQGPELLIRYENEEAVDDSQLPKDRFSAERLKGVDSTLKIQPAELGDSAVYLCASSLGVAGGEQFFGPGTRLTVL.

The chain has TRBV7-9 and TRBJ2-7; D is ambiguous. Per germline, CDR1 SEHNR and CDR2 FQNEAQ (reference sequence). V shed 1 base and J shed 0 bases, with 16 bases lying between them. The CDR3 contains 17 residues. The CDR3 DNA sequence: TGTGCCAGCAGCTTAGAAGGGTTGGGCTTTTACTCCTACGAGCAGTACTTC. It encodes CASSLEGLGFYSYEQYF.

The rearrangement uses TRBV6-1 and TRBJ1-4; unclear D gene. V gave up 2 bases and J gave up 5 bases, with 6 bases separating them. In germline, CDR1 is MNHNS, CDR2 SASEGT. The CDR3 length is 13 residues. CDR3 coding DNA: TGTGCCAGCAGTGAAAAAGAGAATGAAAAACTGTTTTTT. Translated, it gives CASSEKENEKLFF.

This sequence joins TRBV18 and TRBJ2-6; no definite D call. The V gene's germline CDR1 is KGHSH and CDR2 LQKENI. The length of the CDR3 is 19 residues. The germline V and J ends were trimmed by 5 bases and 0 bases, with 20 bases remaining between them. The CDR3 region is CASSEPDGLAASGANVLTF. DNA of the CDR3: TGTGCCAGCTCAGAACCTGACGGGTTAGCTGCCTCTGGGGCCAACGTCCTGACTTTC. Full variable domain (missing parts from reference TRBV18 and TRBJ2-6): NAGVMQNPRHLVRRRGQEARLRCSPMKGHSHVYWYRQLPEEGLKFMVYLQKENIIDESGMPKERFSAEFPKEGPSILRIQQVVRGDSAAYFCASSEPDGLAASGANVLTFGAGSRLTVL.

The rearrangement links TRBV6-6 to TRBJ2-7; 7 bases line up with TRBD1. The ends lost 5 bases at V and 7 bases at J; junction bases unmatched: 11. Germline lookup yields CDR1 MNHNY and CDR2 SVGAGI (reference sequence). The CDR3 totals 14 residues. CDR3 protein: CASSARGQRLEQYF. In DNA form, the CDR3 reads TGTGCCAGCAGTGCAAGGGGACAGCGGTTGGAGCAGTACTTC.

CDR3 in DNA: TGTGCCAGGCGGATTGGAGGGTGCAATCAGCCCCAGCATTTT. Protein sequence: CARRIGGCNQPQHF. The V call is TRBV27, the J call TRBJ1-5; D is undetermined. This CDR3 region has 14 residues. Germline CDR1 MNHEY, CDR2 SMNVEV (reference sequence). V lost 9 bases, J lost 2 bases, and 14 bases lay in between.

The J gene is TRBJ2-7, the V gene TRBV6-5, with D unclear. Germline CDR1 is MNHEY and CDR2 is SVGAGI. V was shortened by 0 bases and J by 0 bases, with 9 bases between the two germline ends. The CDR3 totals 15 residues. CDR3 in DNA: TGTGCCAGCAGTTACTCTGTGGGCAGCTCCTACGAGCAGTACTTC. Translating it yields CASSYSVGSSYEQYF.

V and J are TRBV5-1 and TRBJ1-2; D may be TRBD1 (5 bases). The CDR3 runs to 14 residues. From germline, CDR1 is SGHRS and CDR2 YFSETQ. Trimming left V 2 bases short and J 6 bases short, with 14 bases between. The CDR3 nucleotides are TGCGCCAGCAGCTTATCTGGGGACTGGGATGGCTACACCTTC. This sequence encodes CASSLSGDWDGYTF.

This clone appeared once. This chain connects TRBV27 to TRBJ2-7; possibly TRBD1 or TRBD2 for D (5 bases each). This CDR3 region has 15 residues. V was clipped by 0 bases and J by 4 bases, with 13 bases between them. Germline CDR1 is MNHEY and CDR2 is SMNVEV (reference sequence). This CDR3 is CASSLSGRGVYEQYF. The CDR3 nucleotides are TGTGCCAGCAGTTTATCAGGGAGAGGGGTATACGAGCAGTACTTC.

The rearrangement links TRBV27 to TRBJ1-2; D may be TRBD1 (6 bases). The CDR3 is made up of 14 amino acids. Trimming removed 6 bases at V and 4 bases at J, with 15 bases between. CDR1 and CDR2 from the germline V gene are MNHEY and SMNVEV (reference sequence). The chain's CDR3 is CASSGTTGPYGYTF. Here the CDR3 DNA reads TGTGCCAGCAGCGGTACTACAGGGCCCTATGGCTACACCTTC.

The chain employs TRBV7-9 and TRBJ1-2; 10 bases fit TRBD1. Losses at the gene ends were 8 bases for V and 7 bases for J; bases not matched to a gene: 16. CDR1 and CDR2 (germline): SEHNR, FQNEAQ (reference sequence). The CDR3 is made up of 16 amino acids. The chain's CDR3 is CASAQGWGQGSIGYTF. The CDR3 coding sequence is TGTGCCAGCGCCCAAGGATGGGGACAGGGGTCGATTGGCTACACCTTC.

This clone occurred once. The chain carries TRBV7-9 and TRBJ2-5; tentatively, D is TRBD1 (5 bases). With 1 base removed from V and 1 base from J, the gap between germline ends came to 7 bases. The CDR3 is 14 residues long. Germline CDR1 and CDR2: SEHNR and FQNEAQ (reference sequence). The CDR3 DNA reads as TGTGCCAGCAGCTTAGAAGACAGCCAAGAGACCCAGTACTTC. It specifies CASSLEDSQETQYF.

This clone appeared a few times. Other nucleotide sequences from this sample produce the same CDR3. The chain couples TRBV29-1 to TRBJ2-7, with D maybe TRBD2 (6 bases). The CDR3 contains 13 residues. From germline, CDR1 is SQVTM and CDR2 ANQGSEA. Between the trimmed V and J ends, which lost 2 bases and 3 bases, there was a span of 11 bases. CDR3 coding DNA: TGCAGCGTTGAACAGGGAGGAGGCTACGAGCAGTACTTC. Residues: CSVEQGGGYEQYF.

The genes are TRBV30 and TRBJ2-1, with D hard to call. The CDR3 is 11 residues long. Germline CDR1 reads GTSNPN; CDR2 reads SVGIG (reference sequence). The CDR3: CAYSQGRSEFF. The CDR3 region has the DNA TGTGCTTACTCACAAGGGCGTTCTGAGTTCTTC. Variable domain in full (rest from reference TRBV30 and TRBJ2-1): SQTIHQWPATLVQPVGSPLSLECTVEGTSNPNLYWYRQAAGRGLQLLFYSVGIGQISSEVPQNLSASRPQDRQFILSSKKLLLSDSGFYLCAYSQGRSEFFGPGTRLTVL.

This chain connects TRBV6-5 to TRBJ2-2; no clear D. This CDR3 spans 14 amino acids. The V and J ends lost 2 bases and 7 bases respectively, with 11 bases between them. Germline V lookup: CDR1 MNHEY, CDR2 SVGAGI. The CDR3 bases are TGTGCCAGCAGTTACGAAGGAGAGGACGGGGAGCTGTTTTTT. Translating gives CASSYEGEDGELFF.

The rearrangement uses TRBV4-1 and TRBJ2-5; perhaps D is TRBD1 or TRBD2 (5 bases each). Trimming left V 0 bases short and J 5 bases short, with 13 bases between. The CDR3 loop spans 15 amino acids. Germline V gene data show CDR1 as MGHRA and CDR2 as YSYEKL. CDR3 sequence reads: CASSQDWGMRETQYF. The CDR3 DNA follows: TGCGCCAGCAGCCAAGATTGGGGGATGAGGGAGACCCAGTACTTC.

This chain joins TRBV21-1 and TRBJ1-4. TRBV21-1 is tagged as a pseudogene. The CDR3 totals 16 residues. CDR3 in DNA: TGTGCCAGCAGCAAAGCGCGGACTCGGGATAATGAAAAACTGTTTTTT. Amino acids: CASSKARTRDNEKLFF.